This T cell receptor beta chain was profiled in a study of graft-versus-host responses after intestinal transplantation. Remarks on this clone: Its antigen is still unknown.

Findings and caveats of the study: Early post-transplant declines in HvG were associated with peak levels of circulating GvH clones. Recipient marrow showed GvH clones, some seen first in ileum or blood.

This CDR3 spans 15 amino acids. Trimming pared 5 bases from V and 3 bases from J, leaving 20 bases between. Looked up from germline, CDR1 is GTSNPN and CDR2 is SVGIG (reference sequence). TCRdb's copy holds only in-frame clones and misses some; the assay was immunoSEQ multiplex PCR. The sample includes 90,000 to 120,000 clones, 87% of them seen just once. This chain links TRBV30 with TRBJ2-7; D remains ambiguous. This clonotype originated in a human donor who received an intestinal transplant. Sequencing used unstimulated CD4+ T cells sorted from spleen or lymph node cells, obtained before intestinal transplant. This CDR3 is CAWRLSFGLYYEQYF. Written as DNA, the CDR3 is TGTGCCTGGCGCCTAAGCTTTGGGCTGTACTACGAGCAGTACTTC. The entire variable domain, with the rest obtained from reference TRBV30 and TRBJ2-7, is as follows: SQTIHQWPATLVQPVGSPLSLECTVEGTSNPNLYWYRQAAGRGLQLLFYSVGIGQISSEVPQNLSASRPQDRQFILSSKKLLLSDSGFYLCAWRLSFGLYYEQYFGPGTRLTVT.